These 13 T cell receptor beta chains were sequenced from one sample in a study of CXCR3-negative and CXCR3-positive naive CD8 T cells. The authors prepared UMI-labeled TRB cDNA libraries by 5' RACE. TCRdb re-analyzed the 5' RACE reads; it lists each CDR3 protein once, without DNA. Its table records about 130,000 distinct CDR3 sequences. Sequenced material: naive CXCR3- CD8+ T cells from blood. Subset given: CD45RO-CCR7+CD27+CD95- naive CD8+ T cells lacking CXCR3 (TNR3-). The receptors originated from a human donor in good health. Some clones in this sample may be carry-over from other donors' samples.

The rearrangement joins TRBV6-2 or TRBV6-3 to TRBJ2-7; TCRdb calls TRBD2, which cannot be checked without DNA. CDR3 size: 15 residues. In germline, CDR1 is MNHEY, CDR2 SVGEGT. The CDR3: CASSSRREVPYEQYF.

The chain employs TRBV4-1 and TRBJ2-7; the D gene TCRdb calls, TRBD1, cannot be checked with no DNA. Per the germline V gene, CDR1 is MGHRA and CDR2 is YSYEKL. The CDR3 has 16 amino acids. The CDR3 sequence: CASSQTPGDLSYEQYF.

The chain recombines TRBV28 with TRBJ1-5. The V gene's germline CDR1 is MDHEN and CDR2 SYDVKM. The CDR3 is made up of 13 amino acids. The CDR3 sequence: CASSPNEREPQHF.

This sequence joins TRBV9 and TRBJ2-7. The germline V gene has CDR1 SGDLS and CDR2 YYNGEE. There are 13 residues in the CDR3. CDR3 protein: CASSVGSAGEQYF.

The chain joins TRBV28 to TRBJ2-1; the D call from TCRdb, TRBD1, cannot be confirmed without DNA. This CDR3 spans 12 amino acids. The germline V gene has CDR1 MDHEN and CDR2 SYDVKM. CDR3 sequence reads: CASSPPQGEQFF.

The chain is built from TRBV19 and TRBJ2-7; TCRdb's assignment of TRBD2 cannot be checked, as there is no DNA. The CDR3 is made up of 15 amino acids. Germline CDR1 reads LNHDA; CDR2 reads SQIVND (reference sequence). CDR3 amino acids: CASSWEGSSGYEQYF.

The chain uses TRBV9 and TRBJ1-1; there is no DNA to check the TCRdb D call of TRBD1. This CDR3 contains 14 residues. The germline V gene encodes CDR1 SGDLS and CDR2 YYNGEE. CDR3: CASSVVGGNTEAFF.

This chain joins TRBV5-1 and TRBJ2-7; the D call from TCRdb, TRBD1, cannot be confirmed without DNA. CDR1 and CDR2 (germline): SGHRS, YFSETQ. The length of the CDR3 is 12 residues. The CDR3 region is CASSLPPGEQYF.

CDR3 sequence reads: CSVGPANPNYGYTF. The V gene is TRBV29-1, the J gene TRBJ1-2. The length of the CDR3 is 14 residues. In germline, CDR1 is SQVTM, CDR2 ANQGSEA.

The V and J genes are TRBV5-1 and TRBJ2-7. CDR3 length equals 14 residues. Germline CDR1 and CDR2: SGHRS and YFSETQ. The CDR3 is CASSLTPGTYEQYF. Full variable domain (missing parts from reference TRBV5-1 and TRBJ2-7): KAGVTQTPRYLIKTRGQQVTLSCSPISGHRSVSWYQQTPGQGLQFLFEYFSETQRNKGNFPGRFSGRQFSNSRSEMNVSTLELGDSALYLCASSLTPGTYEQYFGPGTRLTVT.

The CDR3 protein is CSVDFWDRGSYEQYF. The chain uses TRBV29-1 and TRBJ2-7; TCRdb names TRBD1, which stays unverified in the absence of DNA. CDR3 size: 15 residues. Germline V gene data show CDR1 as SQVTM and CDR2 as ANQGSEA.

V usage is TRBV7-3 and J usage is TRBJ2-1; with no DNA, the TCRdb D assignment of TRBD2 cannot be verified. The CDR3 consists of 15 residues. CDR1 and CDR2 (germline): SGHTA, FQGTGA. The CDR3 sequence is CASSSRGGPYNEQFF.

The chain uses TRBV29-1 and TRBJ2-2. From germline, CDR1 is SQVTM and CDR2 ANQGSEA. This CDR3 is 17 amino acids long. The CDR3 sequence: CSVEAWCLPRDTGELFF.